These 15 T cell receptor beta chains share one sample of origin, sequenced in a study of T cells after yellow fever vaccination. Using its own MiXCR run on the 5' RACE reads, TCRdb lists one record per CDR3 protein. The table shows about 74,000 distinct CDR3 sequences, with more than 5.5% occurring only once. This sample comprised CD8+ T cells sorted from PBMCs, obtained about 5 days after the first yellow fever vaccination. These receptors came from a man aged 18 to 35 who received the YFV17D yellow fever vaccine.

This clonotype showed up many times. CDR3: CASTLGTSGGETQYF. Written as DNA, the CDR3 is TGTGCCAGCACCCTCGGGACTAGCGGGGGAGAGACCCAGTACTTC. This sequence joins TRBV9 and TRBJ2-5; the match to TRBD2 covers 14 bases. The CDR3 consists of 15 residues. J was trimmed by 4 bases and V by 6 bases; bases with no gene match: 5. CDR1 and CDR2 (germline): SGDLS, YYNGEE.

Regarding this clonotype: One end of the junction fails to match germline, which may point to a read error. The chain has TRBV30 and TRBJ2-3, with unresolved D. The CDR3 is made up of 11 amino acids. The germline gives CDR1 GTSNPN, CDR2 SVGIG (reference sequence). CDR3 nucleotides: TGTGCCTTGAGTGCGCCAGATACGCAGTATTTT. Encoded protein: CALSAPDTQYF.

In this sample, this clonotype turned up many times. CDR3 loop: CASSPQGTGLLIEQFF. Here the CDR3 DNA reads TGCGCCAGCAGCCCACAAGGGACAGGTCTATTAATTGAGCAGTTCTTC. The chain carries TRBV5-1 and TRBJ2-1, with 8 bases that match TRBD1. This CDR3 region has 16 residues. Trimming took 4 bases from V and 9 from J; bases not matched to a gene: 15. Germline CDR1 reads SGHRS; CDR2 reads YFSETQ. Using reference TRBV5-1 and TRBJ2-1 for the parts outside the CDR3, the full variable domain is KAGVTQTPRYLIKTRGQQVTLSCSPISGHRSVSWYQQTPGQGLQFLFEYFSETQRNKGNFPGRFSGRQFSNSRSEMNVSTLELGDSALYLCASSPQGTGLLIEQFFGPGTRLTVL.

The chain joins TRBV20-1 to TRBJ1-6; D gene uncertain. Between the trimmed V and J ends, which lost 3 bases and 8 bases, there was a span of 5 bases. Germline loops: CDR1 DFQATT, CDR2 SNEGSKA (reference sequence). This CDR3 region has 11 residues. CDR3 in amino acids: CSASRDSPLHF. CDR3 bases: TGCAGTGCTAGTCGGGATTCACCCCTCCACTTT.

This clonotype was observed many times. The rearrangement joins TRBV5-1 to TRBJ1-1, with 12 bases matching TRBD1. Trimming at V came to 7 bases and at J to 4 bases, leaving 11 bases not matched to a gene. The CDR3 totals 16 residues. The germline CDR1 and CDR2 sequences are SGHRS and YFSETQ. CDR3 sequence reads: CASRTGTGGEGTEAFF. The CDR3 DNA is TGCGCCAGCCGTACCGGGACAGGGGGCGAGGGCACTGAAGCTTTCTTT.

The sample holds a few counts of this clonotype. V gene TRBV3-1 combines with J gene TRBJ1-2; 9 bases map to TRBD1. The trim removed 9 bases at V and 0 bases at J, leaving 5 bases unmatched. The CDR3 sequence is 14 residues long. Germline CDR1 and CDR2: LGHDT and YNNKEL (reference sequence). The CDR3 region is CARQGAHPNYGYTF. CDR3 bases: TGTGCCAGACAGGGGGCCCATCCTAACTATGGCTACACCTTC. Based on the CDR3 plus reference TRBV3-1 and TRBJ1-2, the full variable domain is DTAVSQTPKYLVTQMGNDKSIKCEQNLGHDTMYWYKQDSKKFLKIMFSYNNKELIINETVPNRFSPKSPDKAHLNLHINSLELGDSAVYFCARQGAHPNYGYTFGSGTRLTVV.

The chain links TRBV4-3 to TRBJ2-3; D not resolved. V dropped 4 bases and J dropped 1 base, with 9 bases sitting between them. There are 14 residues in the CDR3. Per the germline V gene, CDR1 is LGHNA and CDR2 is YSLEER. CDR3: CASSRTTGTDTQYF. CDR3 sequence (DNA): TGCGCCAGCAGCCGTACTACGGGCACAGATACGCAGTATTTT.

In this sample, this clonotype turned up many times. This rearrangement joins TRBV7-8 to TRBJ2-2; no reliable D call. Germline V CDR1 and CDR2: SGHVS, FQNEAQ. With 5 bases removed from V and 0 bases from J, the gap between germline ends came to 10 bases. There are 15 residues in the CDR3. Written as DNA, the CDR3 is TGTGCCAGCAGCAGATTGTACGCGAACACCGGGGAGCTGTTTTTT. It yields the protein CASSRLYANTGELFF.

This clonotype was seen more than once but under ten times. The V call is TRBV4-2, the J call TRBJ1-5; 7 nucleotides agree with TRBD1. CDR1 LGHNA and CDR2 YNFKEQ come from the germline V gene. V was clipped by 2 bases and J by 4 bases; unmatched bases: 2. The CDR3 has 14 amino acids. The CDR3 here is CASSQLTGNQPQHF. The CDR3 nucleotides are TGTGCCAGCAGCCAACTGACAGGGAATCAGCCCCAGCATTTT.

A few counts support this clonotype. The chain combines TRBV27 with TRBJ1-1, with D perhaps matching TRBD1 (6 bases). V dropped 6 bases and J dropped 2 bases, with 19 bases sitting between them. Germline CDR1 and CDR2: MNHEY and SMNVEV (reference sequence). The CDR3 runs 16 residues. DNA for the CDR3: TGTGCCAGCAGGAGGCTTGACGAGGGGGTAAACACTGAAGCTTTCTTT. Amino acids: CASRRLDEGVNTEAFF.

Many counts were recorded for this clonotype. This chain uses TRBV27 with TRBJ1-2; no definite D call. This CDR3 region has 13 residues. The V end was cut by 0 bases, the J end by 4 bases, with 6 bases between. Germline V CDR1 and CDR2: MNHEY, SMNVEV (reference sequence). The CDR3 loop reads CASSLSGSYGYTF. DNA for the CDR3: TGTGCCAGCAGTTTATCCGGGTCCTATGGCTACACCTTC.

This clonotype was counted only a few times. The chain carries TRBV20-1 and TRBJ1-6, with 7 nucleotides matching TRBD1. The trim removed 0 bases at V and 4 bases at J, leaving 6 bases unmatched. Germline V CDR1 and CDR2: DFQATT, SNEGSKA (reference sequence). The CDR3 runs to 16 residues. The CDR3 DNA follows: TGCAGTGCTAGAGATCAGACAGGGATGTATAATTCACCCCTCCACTTT. It is translated as CSARDQTGMYNSPLHF.

A few counts support this clonotype. CDR3 DNA sequence: TGCGCCAGCAGCCGAAACTGGGCTAGCACAGATACGCAGTATTTT. Translation: CASSRNWASTDTQYF. The chain uses TRBV4-1 and TRBJ2-3; D ambiguous. Germline loops: CDR1 MGHRA, CDR2 YSYEKL. The length of the CDR3 is 15 residues. Trimming left V 4 bases short and J 0 bases short, with 11 bases between.

In this sample, this clonotype turned up a few times. The chain links TRBV6-2 or TRBV6-3 to TRBJ2-2; no reliable D call. The ends were cut back, 4 bases at V and 1 base at J, with 10 bases in the middle. The CDR3 has 15 residues. In germline, CDR1 is MNHEY, CDR2 SVGEGT. The CDR3 nucleotides read TGTGCCAGCAGTTTCTTGGCCGAGAACACCGGGGAGCTGTTTTTT. It specifies CASSFLAENTGELFF.

This clonotype was picked up many times. The chain employs TRBV14 and TRBJ2-3, with D unclear. The V gene's germline CDR1 is SGHDN and CDR2 FVKESK. V lost 4 bases to trimming and J lost 2 bases, with 13 bases between them. This CDR3 is built from 15 residues. The CDR3 DNA reads as TGTGCCAGCAGCCGTGAGGTCGCTACCACAGATACGCAGTATTTT. Its protein product is CASSREVATTDTQYF.